The T cell receptor beta chain under discussion was sequenced for a study of tumor-infiltrating lymphocytes in primary liver carcinoma (dated by TCRdb to 2016 to 2017). Regarding the study in general: Hepatocellular carcinoma (four) or combined HCC and intrahepatic cholangiocarcinoma (one) was present in the five patients, who were three men and two women aged 30 to 69 years. Tumors of the five patients were stage T1-T3 N0M0 with maximum diameters of roughly 4 to 11 cm. Samples yielded roughly 3.5 to 8 million productive TCRbeta reads; read depth did not differ significantly between tissue types. For each liver tumor, the study sampled five regions along with adjacent normal tissue and blood, and applied TCRbeta repertoire sequencing, expression microarrays and whole-exome sequencing. TCRbeta repertoire sequencing covered 35 or so specimens from 5 patients: around 25 tumor regions, 5 adjacent noncancerous liver tissues and 5 peripheral blood samples. Repertoires from technical replicates were highly reproducible, with mean shared-clone rates approximately 0.88 and correlation coefficients above 0.95. Overall study outcomes, separate from this receptor: Only the TCR beta chain was sequenced, which likely underestimates true repertoire diversity because unpaired alpha chains were not captured. A significantly larger repertoire fraction was made up by the top 250 clones in tumors than in blood (p = 0.039). Since the samples were bulk and unsorted, there was no way to compare CD4+ and CD8+ T cell repertoires. Repertoire overlap was higher between tumor regions (mean around 36%) than tumor-adjacent (approximately 17%) or tumor-blood (approximately 14%) pairs, consistent with antigen-driven expansion. With just 4 to 6 patients in the study, the authors point out that the findings should be validated in a larger study.

Using a constant-region primer and ProtoScript II reverse transcriptase, TCRbeta-specific cDNA was reverse-transcribed from approximately 500 ng total RNA. Construction of the TCRbeta libraries relied on three nested rounds of multiplex PCR, following a slightly modified ARM-PCR procedure. Each of the first two PCR rounds ran for nine to eleven cycles and used multiplex TRBV1-TRBV30 forward primers together with a Cbeta reverse primer. Sample barcodes and Illumina adapters were added in a final 25-cycle PCR using Deep VentR polymerase. Before sequencing, amplicons of 200-500 bp were gel-purified using a QIAquick gel extraction kit. The TCRbeta amplicons were sequenced with 250-bp paired-end reads on an Illumina HiSeq 2500. In the original analysis: Trimmomatic v0.33 was used to quality-trim the reads, and FLASH v1.2.11 was used to merge paired reads so that full CDR3 sequences could be recovered. V, D and J germline segments were assigned to the rearranged TCRbeta sequences by MiGEC v1.2.1b. Clonotype statistics and Shannon-Wiener diversity indices were computed with VDJtools v1.0.0. Except for diversity analysis, only the 250 most abundant clonotypes of each sample were used in subsequent analyses to reduce sampling bias. Starting from the raw public reads, TCRdb applied fastp trimming at Q25, assembled clones with MiXCR and retained in-frame beta chains. Under each unique CDR3 protein, matching rows form one entry showing the most common genes and DNA. TCRdb's processing, not the authors' own work, is the source of the V and J calls. This sample is represented by some 130,000 distinct CDR3 sequences; 65% to 75% of them were singletons. The ten largest account for more than 7% of the sample.

In the case of this clonotype: Its recognized antigen is unknown. No much larger clone is present one base from it, and per-base qualities are unavailable.

Including cysteine and phenylalanine, the CDR3 has 16 amino acids. CDR3 DNA is the only sequence kept; it has 48 bases, read in frame from the first base. As encoded in the germline V gene (reference sequence), CDR1 is LNHDA while CDR2 is SQIVND. From V the trimming removes 8 bases and from J it removes 1 base, while the gene matches leave 11 bases of the junction unaccounted for. Total RNA and DNA were co-extracted from about 20-30 mg of bulk tissue with the AllPrep DNA/RNA mini kit, without cell sorting. Between November 2015 and March 2016, about 5 patients in China with histopathologically diagnosed primary liver carcinoma had their tumors surgically resected. At the time of sampling, the patients had chronic HBV infection and had not received any treatment. Pieces of fresh tumor and adjacent tissue were cut in half, with one half kept in RNAlater at -80 degrees C and the other half sent for histology.

The sequenced sample consisted of tumor-adjacent normal liver tissue. The rearrangement combines TRBV19 with TRBJ1-5, with 7 bases aligning to TRBD1. The clonotype was recovered from a woman aged 55-75 years with primary liver carcinoma and hepatitis B virus infection. In nucleotide form, the sequence is TGTGCCAGTGGTAGACAGGGTCATGCAAGCAATCAGCCCCAGCATTTT. It translates as CASGRQGHASNQPQHF.